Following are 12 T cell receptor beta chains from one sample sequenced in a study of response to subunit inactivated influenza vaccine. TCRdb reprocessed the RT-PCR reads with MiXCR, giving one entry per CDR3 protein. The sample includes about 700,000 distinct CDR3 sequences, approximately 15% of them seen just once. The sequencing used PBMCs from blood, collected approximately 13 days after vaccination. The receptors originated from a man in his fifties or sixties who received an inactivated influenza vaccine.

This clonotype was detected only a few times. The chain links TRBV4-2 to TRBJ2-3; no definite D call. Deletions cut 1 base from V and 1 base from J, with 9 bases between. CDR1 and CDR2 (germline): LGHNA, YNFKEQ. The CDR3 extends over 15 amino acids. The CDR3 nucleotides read TGTGCCAGCAGCCAAGGTCCATACGGCACAGATACGCAGTATTTT. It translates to CASSQGPYGTDTQYF.

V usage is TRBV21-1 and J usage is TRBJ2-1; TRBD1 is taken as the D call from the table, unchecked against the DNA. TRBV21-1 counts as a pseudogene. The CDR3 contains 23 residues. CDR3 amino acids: CASSKGRTGRLAGSETTGGEQFF. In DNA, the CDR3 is TGTGCCAGCAGCAAAGGAAGGACAGGGCGGCTAGCGGGCTCTGAGACGACTGGCGGTGAGCAGTTCTTC.

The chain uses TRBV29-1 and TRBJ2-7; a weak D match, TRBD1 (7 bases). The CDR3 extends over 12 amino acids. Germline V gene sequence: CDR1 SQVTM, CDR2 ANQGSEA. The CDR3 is CSAGQFSYEQYF. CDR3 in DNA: TGCAGTGCGGGACAGTTCTCCTACGAGCAGTACTTC.

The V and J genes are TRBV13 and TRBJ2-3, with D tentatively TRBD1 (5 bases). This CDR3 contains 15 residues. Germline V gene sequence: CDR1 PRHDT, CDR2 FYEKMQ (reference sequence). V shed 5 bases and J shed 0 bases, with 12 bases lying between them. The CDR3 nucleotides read TGTGCCAGCAGCCGCCGACAGACTAGCACAGATACGCAGTATTTT. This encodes CASSRRQTSTDTQYF.

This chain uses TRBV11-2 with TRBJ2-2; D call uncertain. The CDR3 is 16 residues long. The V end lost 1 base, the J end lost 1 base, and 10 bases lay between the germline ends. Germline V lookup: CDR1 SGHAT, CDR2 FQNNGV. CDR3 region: CASSLGKVENTGELFF. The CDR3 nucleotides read TGTGCCAGCAGCTTAGGAAAAGTCGAGAACACCGGGGAGCTGTTTTTT.

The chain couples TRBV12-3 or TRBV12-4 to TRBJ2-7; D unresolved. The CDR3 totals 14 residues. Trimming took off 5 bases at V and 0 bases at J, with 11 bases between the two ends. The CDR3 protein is CASSGPPSSYEQYF. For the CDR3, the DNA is TGTGCCAGCAGTGGACCTCCCAGCTCCTACGAGCAGTACTTC.

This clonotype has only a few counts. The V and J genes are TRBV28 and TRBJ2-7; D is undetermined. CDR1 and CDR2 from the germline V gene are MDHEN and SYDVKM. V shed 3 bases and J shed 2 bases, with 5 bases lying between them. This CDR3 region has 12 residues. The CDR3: CASSLHTYEQYF. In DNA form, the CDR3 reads TGTGCCAGCAGTTTGCACACCTACGAGCAGTACTTC. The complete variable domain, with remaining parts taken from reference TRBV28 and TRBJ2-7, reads DVKVTQSSRYLVKRTGEKVFLECVQDMDHENMFWYRQDPGLGLRLIYFSYDVKMKEKGDIPEGYSVSREKKERFSLILESASTNQTSMYLCASSLHTYEQYFGPGTRLTVT.

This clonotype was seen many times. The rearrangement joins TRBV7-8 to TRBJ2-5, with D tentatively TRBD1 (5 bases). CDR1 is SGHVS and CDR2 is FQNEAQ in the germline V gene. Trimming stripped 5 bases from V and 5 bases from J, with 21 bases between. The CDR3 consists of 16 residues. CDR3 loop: CASSQGRQNARETQYF. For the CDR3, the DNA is TGTGCCAGCAGCCAAGGGCGACAGAACGCTAGGGAGACCCAGTACTTC.

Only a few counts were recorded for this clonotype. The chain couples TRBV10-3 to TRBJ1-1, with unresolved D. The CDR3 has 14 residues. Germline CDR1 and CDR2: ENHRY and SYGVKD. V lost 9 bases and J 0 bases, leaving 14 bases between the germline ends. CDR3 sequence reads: CAIKTASMNTEAFF. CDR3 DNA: TGTGCCATTAAAACGGCCAGCATGAACACTGAAGCTTTCTTT.

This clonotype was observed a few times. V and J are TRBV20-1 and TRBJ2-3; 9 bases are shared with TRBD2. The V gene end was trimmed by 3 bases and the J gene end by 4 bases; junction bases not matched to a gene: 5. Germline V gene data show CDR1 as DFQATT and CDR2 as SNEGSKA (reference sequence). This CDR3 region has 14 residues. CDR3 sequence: CSASSSGGADTQYF. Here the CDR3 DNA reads TGCAGTGCTAGCAGTAGCGGGGGTGCAGATACGCAGTATTTT.

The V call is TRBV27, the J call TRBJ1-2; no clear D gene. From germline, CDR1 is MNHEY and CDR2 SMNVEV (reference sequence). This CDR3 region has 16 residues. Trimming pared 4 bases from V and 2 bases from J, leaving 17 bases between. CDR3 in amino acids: CASSSPKVRENYGYTF. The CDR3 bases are TGTGCCAGCAGTTCCCCTAAAGTGAGGGAGAACTATGGCTACACCTTC.

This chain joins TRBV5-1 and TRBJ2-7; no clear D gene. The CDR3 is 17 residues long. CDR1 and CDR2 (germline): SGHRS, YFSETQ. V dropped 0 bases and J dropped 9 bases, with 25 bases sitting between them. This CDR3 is CASSLASRLRPGLTQYF. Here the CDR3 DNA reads TGCGCCAGCAGCTTGGCCTCACGGTTACGTCCCGGGCTAACGCAGTACTTC. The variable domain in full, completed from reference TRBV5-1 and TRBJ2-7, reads KAGVTQTPRYLIKTRGQQVTLSCSPISGHRSVSWYQQTPGQGLQFLFEYFSETQRNKGNFPGRFSGRQFSNSRSEMNVSTLELGDSALYLCASSLASRLRPGLTQYFGPGTRLTVT.